The sequence of this TCR beta chain was determined in a study of blood T cell repertoires in COVID-19 (dated by TCRdb to about 2020). Background for the entire study: The collaborator samples originated in the United States, Italy and Spain and spanned the acute and convalescent phases of COVID-19. The prospective study material was composed of cDNA or gDNA derived from T cells, B-cell-depleted T cells, or PBMCs. The samples were drawn from the first 160 participants of the ongoing ImmuneRACE study and from roughly 1,300 subjects provided by 6 global collaborators. Where HLA class I and class II types were available, the types were taken from metadata supplied by the sample provider, not from assay-based typing. Sample metadata almost always included a de-identified subject ID, COVID-19 status, age in years and sex. A freely available public database, intended as a resource for researchers studying the immune response to SARS-CoV-2, is where the repertoires were released. Deeply sampled blood TCRbeta repertoires from subjects exposed to, actively infected with, or recovered from COVID-19 were included in the dataset.

Note on this clone: There is no known antigen for this receptor. No base-level quality is on record; no much larger clone is a single base apart.

The immunoSEQ Assay, a bias-controlled multiplex PCR, was used to amplify TCRbeta CDR3 regions from genomic DNA. On the authors' methods: Nucleated cell counts per sample were estimated from amplification of reference gene primers within the assay. Sequence reads were collapsed and filtered to measure the absolute abundance of every unique TCRbeta CDR3 rearrangement. For each sample, productive Simpson clonality was calculated as the square root of Simpson's diversity index over productive rearrangements. The immuneACCESS repertoire file appears here via TCRdb, limited to in-frame rearrangements. These files lack a portion of the clones; in checked studies, under half of the deficit traces to unresolved V genes, and the cause of the others is not known. V, J and clone size were drawn from that table, and D and trimming were deduced from the DNA. Counted in this sample were around 280,000 clones; about 90% of them appeared once. The ten largest make up about 2.2% of the sample.

Samples from volunteer blood donors who had recovered from COVID-19 were contributed by a second Seattle source. The collaborating institutions used their own protocols to collect whole blood in K2EDTA tubes. For TCRbeta analysis, collaborator samples were shipped as frozen whole blood, as isolated PBMCs, or as DNA extracted from either sample type. The paper's findings and limits, for the study overall: Clinical and demographic metadata were provided uncurated, with the amount varying by source and participant.

The material sequenced was peripheral blood. This clonotype originated in a woman between 45 and 60 years old who had recovered from COVID-19.

The DNA sequence is TGTGCCAGTAGAGAGTACACTGAAGCTTTCTTT. Translated, it gives CASREYTEAFF. The chain employs TRBV19 and TRBJ1-1, with the D segment identity uncertain. The junction carries 5 bases between V and J, which are trimmed by 6 bases and 3 bases respectively. According to the germline V gene (reference sequence), CDR1 reads LNHDA and CDR2 reads SQIVND. The CDR3 holds 11 amino acids from the cysteine to the phenylalanine. Only the CDR3 DNA is retained, 33 bases long and in frame from the first base.